The T cell receptor (beta chain) described here comes from a study of breast tumors, draining lymph nodes, adjacent tissues. This clonotype came up a few times. As yet, its antigen is unknown. Broader study findings: Tumor repertoires ranked between lymph nodes and nontumor tissue in diversity, with V and J gene preferences. The lymph node origin of tumor T cells was framed as consistent with a hypothesis, not demonstrated. The data were judged consistent with most tumor T cells coming from lymph node and expanding in tumor. Tumor and nontumor repertoires were significantly more similar in luminal-like than in basal-like breast cancer.

Trimming pared 3 bases from V and 11 bases from J, leaving 10 bases between. CDR3 length: 11 amino acids. CDR1 SGHAT and CDR2 FQNNGV come from the germline V gene. Axillary draining lymph nodes of breast cancer patients supplied the node samples. TCRdb reanalysed the multiplex PCR reads using MiXCR and keeps one entry per CDR3 protein. This table holds roughly 130,000 distinct CDR3 sequences, approximately 32% found once. Sequencing was done on a sample of axillary lymph node tissue. The sequence came from a female donor with breast cancer. Some clones in this sample may be carry-over from other donors' samples. This rearrangement joins TRBV11-2 to TRBJ1-1; D is undetermined. CDR3 residues: CASSLLGAAFF. CDR3 in DNA: TGTGCCAGCAGCTTGCTGGGTGCGGCTTTCTTT.